This entry is about one T cell receptor (beta chain). This specimen belongs to a study of blood T cell repertoires in COVID-19. Study overall: Samples representing acute and convalescent COVID-19 were sourced from the United States, Italy and Spain.

The CDR3 contains 13 residues. The V gene lost 3 bases and the J gene lost 1 base, with 4 bases spanning the gap. CDR1 is KGHSH, CDR2 LQKENI, per germline. In the original analysis: Amplification with reference gene primers provided the estimates of nucleated cell counts. Sequencing used immunoSEQ multiplex PCR; TCRdb keeps in-frame clones, though not all of them. Clonal size and the V and J genes are those of that table, whereas D and trimming came from the DNA. Of about 75,000 clones listed, approximately 88% are singletons. This rearrangement joins TRBV18 to TRBJ1-5; D gene unclear. Material for sequencing was peripheral blood. This receptor was obtained from a woman aged 50 to 65 with acute or convalescent COVID-19. Written as DNA, the CDR3 is TGTGCCAGCTCACCCTCCAGCAATCAGCCCCAGCATTTT. Translating gives CASSPSSNQPQHF.